Listed here are 5 T cell receptor beta chains from one sample, sequenced in a study of T cells in Graves' hyperthyroidism and ophthalmopathy. Researchers took RNA transcripts and amplified the TCR beta CDR3 regions from them. TCR CDR3 regions were first amplified by RT-PCR with HTBI primers. TCRdb redid the calling of the multiplex PCR reads with MiXCR, one entry per CDR3 protein. The table has some 720,000 distinct CDR3 sequences, around 17% seen once; the top ten hold approximately 8.4%. Sequencing used blood. Receptors originate from a man aged 18 to 29 with Graves' hyperthyroidism.

This clonotype was observed a handful of times. V and J are TRBV7-9 and TRBJ2-1; the D gene is possibly TRBD2 (6 bases). This CDR3 has 16 amino acids. Trimming took 5 bases from V and 2 from J, leaving 16 bases between them. Germline V gene lookup returns CDR1 SEHNR and CDR2 FQNEAQ (reference sequence). In nucleotides, the CDR3 is TGTGCCAGCAGCCTGGGGGGAGTGTCTCCCTACAATGAGCAGTTCTTC. It encodes CASSLGGVSPYNEQFF.

The chain is built from TRBV20-1 and TRBJ2-3, with D unresolved. Germline assignment: CDR1 DFQATT and CDR2 SNEGSKA (reference sequence). This CDR3 has 14 residues. Trimming shortened V by 5 bases and J by 1 base, and 13 bases separated the two germline ends. In nucleotides, the CDR3 is TGCAGTGCTTCGGTATTTGGGGGCACAGATACGCAGTATTTT. Its protein product is CSASVFGGTDTQYF.

The CDR3 nucleotides read TGTGCCAGCAGTTTATTTTTAGGGGCGGACACTGAAGCTTTCTTT. Translated: CASSLFLGADTEAFF. V usage is TRBV28 and J usage is TRBJ1-1; weak D call: TRBD1 (5 bases). Trimming cost V 1 base and J 3 bases, with 12 bases left between them. There are 15 residues in the CDR3. The V gene's germline CDR1 is MDHEN and CDR2 SYDVKM.

This clonotype was observed a few times. This sequence joins TRBV7-8 and TRBJ1-5, with 9 positions matching TRBD1. Germline V gives CDR1 SGHVS, CDR2 FQNEAQ. V was pared by 1 base and J by 8 bases, with 9 bases of the junction left unmatched. The CDR3 covers 16 residues. Here the CDR3 reads CASSLGTGQGLKPQHF. The CDR3 bases are TGTGCCAGCAGCTTAGGAACTGGACAGGGGTTGAAGCCCCAGCATTTT.

This clonotype appeared many times. This chain connects TRBV5-6 to TRBJ1-5, with 9 bases fitting TRBD1. Trimming took 4 bases from V and 5 from J; bases not matched to a gene: 10. CDR3 length: 16 residues. The germline V gene encodes CDR1 SGHDT and CDR2 YYEEEE. In DNA, the CDR3 is TGTGCCAGCAGCCTTTGGACAGGGGCAGGAGATCAGCCCCAGCATTTT. It encodes CASSLWTGAGDQPQHF. Together with reference TRBV5-6 and TRBJ1-5, the CDR3 gives the full variable domain: DAGVTQSPTHLIKTRGQQVTLRCSPKSGHDTVSWYQQALGQGPQFIFQYYEEEERQRGNFPDRFSGHQFPNYSSELNVNALLLGDSALYLCASSLWTGAGDQPQHFGDGTRLSIL.